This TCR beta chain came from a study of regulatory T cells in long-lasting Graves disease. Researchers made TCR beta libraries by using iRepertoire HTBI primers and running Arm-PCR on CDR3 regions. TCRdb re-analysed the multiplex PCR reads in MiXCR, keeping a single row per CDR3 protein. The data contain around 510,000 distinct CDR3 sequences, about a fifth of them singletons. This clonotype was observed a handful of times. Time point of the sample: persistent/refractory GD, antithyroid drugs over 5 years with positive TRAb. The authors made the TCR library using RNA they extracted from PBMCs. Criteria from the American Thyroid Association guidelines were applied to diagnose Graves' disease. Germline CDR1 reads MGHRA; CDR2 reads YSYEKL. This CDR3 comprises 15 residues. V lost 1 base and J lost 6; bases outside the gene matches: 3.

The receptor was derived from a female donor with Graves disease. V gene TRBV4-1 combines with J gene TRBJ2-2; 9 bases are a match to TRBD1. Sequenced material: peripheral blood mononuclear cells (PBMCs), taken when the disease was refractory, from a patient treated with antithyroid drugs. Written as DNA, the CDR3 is TGCGCCAGCAGCCAAGCGGGACAGGGTTCCGGGGAGCTGTTTTTT. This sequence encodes CASSQAGQGSGELFF.